The entry below describes one T cell receptor beta chain. Its antigen is still unknown. Per-base qualities were not stored, and no clone one base away is much larger. Using the deep immunoSEQ assay, TCR CDR3 regions were amplified from genomic DNA by multiplex PCR. For each cell subset, the extracted genomic DNA was distributed evenly across all wells of several immunoSEQ 96-well plates, and each plate served as one replicate. Each replicate PCR for unsorted PBMC received roughly 300 ng genomic DNA, equal to approximately 30,000 T cell genomes. Ten immunoSEQ deep assay plates were used to sequence the unsorted PBMC genomic DNA. Purified libraries were quantified with a Qubit 3.0 fluorometer, sized on a Bioanalyzer 2100, and re-quantified with the KAPA Library Quantification kit. Each immunoSEQ 96-well plate was sequenced on its own single-read 150-cycle Illumina NextSeq 550 flow cell. From the authors' description of their analysis: Because only junctional sequences without quality scores were contained in the immunoSEQ output, filtering matching that applied to full-length reads could not be performed. Sequences were annotated with PyIR, a Python wrapper for IgBLAST v1.9, and V/J genes and CDR3 were assigned using IMGT germline references. Reads with weak V/J assignments (E-value above 1e-6), missing CDR3, stop codons, out-of-frame junctions, or ambiguous translated residues were removed. V3J clonotypes were defined as sequences sharing the same inferred V gene, J gene, and CDR3 amino acid sequence. Percentage overlap between repertoires was computed as shared unique clonotypes divided by the size of the smaller repertoire. RTK rarefaction, the Chao1 estimator, and Recon v2.1 estimates of unobserved clonotypes were used to assess repertoire richness. What TCRdb holds here is the immuneACCESS table cut down to in-frame rearrangements. Part of the clones is not present; checked against another copy, under half of the missing clones reflect an unresolved V gene, and the others are unexplained. V and J calls and clone size are given by that table; D and trimming were obtained from the DNA. The sample table holds about half a million clones, of which 79% were seen once. Clones ranked in the top ten supply roughly 13% of the sample.

The data belong to a study of shared clonotypes between healthy human individuals (dated by TCRdb to between 2020 and 2021). Notes on the research overall: Two women and a few men aged 18 to 49 years were included in the cohort. Libraries were prepared and TCR repertoires were sequenced by different laboratories using diverse techniques, in order to increase sequencing depth and limit assay-specific biases. Per donor, leukapheresis produced somewhere between about 0.94 and 9.5 billion PBMCs. To estimate repertoire size and how much clonotypes are shared between individuals, the study performed deep sequencing of blood TCR repertoires from roughly five healthy adults.

Donors were healthy HIV-negative adults with no recently reported acute infections or vaccinations. Every donor was a Caucasian adult residing in Nashville, Tennessee, USA. For unsorted samples, 84 million or so PBMCs were counted, and genomic DNA was extracted using the QIAamp DNA Blood Mini kit. Blood was collected by leukapheresis, and PBMCs were isolated by Ficoll-Histopaque density gradient centrifugation and then cryopreserved in liquid nitrogen vapor phase. Points the paper makes about the study in general: Pairwise subsampling indicated that sequencing depth was expected to affect the degree of clonotype sharing among donors. The genetic and exposure-history diversity represented was limited by the small number of donors. Sampling was restricted to blood, and TCR repertoires in tissues likely differ from the TCR repertoires found in blood.

The receptor was isolated from a woman aged 40 to 50 in good health. Some clones in this sample may be carry-over from other donors' samples. Sequenced: PBMCs.

The nucleotide sequence is given as TGTGCCAGCAGCCCGACAGACTACGAGCAGTACTTC. This gives the protein CASSPTDYEQYF. The rearranged chain carries TRBV7-8 and TRBJ2-7; D gene: possibly TRBD1, on 5 matching bases. The CDR3 measures 12 amino acids from cysteine to phenylalanine. Of the read, only the CDR3 DNA is kept; its 36 bases are in frame from base 1. Per the germline V gene, SGHVS is the CDR1 and FQNEAQ is the CDR2. Deletion took 5 bases off V and 3 bases off J, with a span of 8 bases between the germline ends.